Listed here are 9 T cell receptor beta chains from one sample, sequenced in a study of response to subunit inactivated influenza vaccine. TCRdb reprocessed the RT-PCR reads with MiXCR, giving one entry per CDR3 protein. The table lists roughly 630,000 distinct CDR3 sequences, 14% of them singletons. The sequences come from PBMCs from blood, collected 14 days before vaccination. Every receptor here comes from a man aged 50 to 60 who received an inactivated influenza vaccine.

This clonotype has more than one count but fewer than ten. Sequence at one end of the junction differs from germline and may be a read error. J is TRBJ2-7 and V is TRBV3-1, with unresolved D. This CDR3 has 14 amino acids. Per germline, CDR1 LGHDT and CDR2 YNNKEL (reference sequence). CDR3 sequence reads: CASSQDRAPGVVCF. CDR3 nucleotides: TGTGCCAGCAGCCAGGACCGGGCCCCAGGAGTGGTATGCTTC.

This clonotype was detected a few times. The gene calls are TRBV3-1 and TRBJ2-6; the match to TRBD1 covers 7 bases. The J segment lost 2 bases and the V segment lost 2 bases, leaving 9 bases of the junction unmatched. Germline loops: CDR1 LGHDT, CDR2 YNNKEL (reference sequence). The CDR3 totals 18 residues. This CDR3 reads CASSQRRTGPTGANVLTF. DNA of the CDR3: TGTGCCAGCAGCCAACGCAGGACAGGTCCCACTGGGGCCAACGTCCTGACTTTC. Based on the CDR3 plus reference TRBV3-1 and TRBJ2-6, the full variable domain is DTAVSQTPKYLVTQMGNDKSIKCEQNLGHDTMYWYKQDSKKFLKIMFSYNNKELIINETVPNRFSPKSPDKAHLNLHINSLELGDSAVYFCASSQRRTGPTGANVLTFGAGSRLTVL.

This clonotype was detected ten times or more. This chain uses TRBV20-1 with TRBJ2-1, with D possibly matching TRBD2 (6 bases). Per the germline V gene, CDR1 is DFQATT and CDR2 is SNEGSKA (reference sequence). With 3 bases removed from V and 1 base from J, the gap between germline ends came to 13 bases. CDR3 size: 15 residues. Here the CDR3 DNA reads TGCAGTGCTAGCGGTCGGCTAGCGTCCTACAATGAGCAGTTCTTC. This sequence encodes CSASGRLASYNEQFF.

This clonotype has at least ten counts. V and J are TRBV29-1 and TRBJ2-1; D gene uncertain. V lost 5 bases and J lost 2, with 7 bases in between. Germline assignment: CDR1 SQVTM and CDR2 ANQGSEA. This CDR3 region has 12 residues. CDR3 bases: TGCAGCGTTTCGAAGACCTACAATGAGCAGTTCTTC. It specifies CSVSKTYNEQFF.

This clonotype was observed at least ten times. CDR3 DNA sequence: TGTGCCAGCAGCAACATGAAAGTACTTCAAGAGACCCAGTACTTC. Amino acid sequence: CASSNMKVLQETQYF. The V and J genes are TRBV5-6 and TRBJ2-5; D is undetermined. V was cut by 4 bases and J by 2 bases, with 15 bases left in between. The CDR3 is 15 residues long. The V gene's germline CDR1 is SGHDT and CDR2 YYEEEE.

This clonotype was detected only a few times. V and J are TRBV7-9 and TRBJ2-2, with 8 positions matching TRBD2. J lost 1 base, V lost 3 bases, and 4 bases had no gene match. The CDR3 is 16 residues long. Germline values: CDR1 SEHNR, CDR2 FQNEAQ (reference sequence). CDR3 region: CASSFPSGRNTGELFF. The CDR3 DNA follows: TGTGCCAGCAGCTTTCCCAGCGGGAGGAACACCGGGGAGCTGTTTTTT.

V and J are TRBV4-3 and TRBJ2-7; tentative D call: TRBD2 (5 bases). With 3 bases removed from V and 3 bases from J, the gap between germline ends came to 15 bases. CDR3 length: 15 amino acids. CDR1 and CDR2 from the germline V gene are LGHNA and YSLEER. The CDR3 DNA is TGCGCCAGCAGCCATACGGGATCCGGGAACTACGAGCAGTACTTC. Translated: CASSHTGSGNYEQYF.

CDR3 residues: CSVSDSLTYEQYF. The CDR3 DNA sequence: TGCAGCGTTTCGGACAGTCTTACCTACGAGCAGTACTTC. The chain links TRBV29-1 to TRBJ2-7; tentative D call: TRBD1 (6 bases). The CDR3 is 13 residues long. With 5 bases removed from V and 2 bases from J, the gap between germline ends came to 13 bases. CDR1 and CDR2 (germline): SQVTM, ANQGSEA.

The table lists this clonotype with a few counts. The chain combines TRBV7-9 with TRBJ1-2; 8 bases align to TRBD1. This CDR3 region has 15 residues. Germline V gene sequence: CDR1 SEHNR, CDR2 FQNEAQ (reference sequence). V shed 0 bases, J shed 4 bases, and the junction held 4 bases outside the gene matches. CDR3 sequence: CASSLADRGGYGYTF. Written as DNA, the CDR3 is TGTGCCAGCAGCTTAGCCGACAGGGGAGGCTATGGCTACACCTTC.